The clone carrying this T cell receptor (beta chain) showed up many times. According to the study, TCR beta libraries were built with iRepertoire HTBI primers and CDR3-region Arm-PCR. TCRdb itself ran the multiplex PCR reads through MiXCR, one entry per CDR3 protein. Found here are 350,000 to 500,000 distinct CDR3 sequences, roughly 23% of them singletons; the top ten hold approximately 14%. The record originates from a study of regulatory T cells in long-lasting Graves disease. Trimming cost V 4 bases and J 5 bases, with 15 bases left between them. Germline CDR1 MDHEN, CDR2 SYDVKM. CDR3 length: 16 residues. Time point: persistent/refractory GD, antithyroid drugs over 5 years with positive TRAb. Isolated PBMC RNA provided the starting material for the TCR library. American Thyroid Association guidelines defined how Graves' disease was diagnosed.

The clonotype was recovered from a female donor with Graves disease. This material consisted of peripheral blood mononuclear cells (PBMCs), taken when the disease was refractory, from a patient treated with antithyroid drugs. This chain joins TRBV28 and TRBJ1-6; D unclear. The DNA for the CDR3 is TGTGCCAGCAGTTCAATAAACTGGAAAAATAATTCACCCCTCCACTTT. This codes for CASSSINWKNNSPLHF.